Listed below are T cell receptor beta chains from one sample, sequenced in a study of radiation and T cells in renal cell carcinoma. The method was immunoSEQ multiplex PCR; TCRdb's version includes in-frame clones alone and lacks a portion of them. Of roughly 86,000 clones in the sample, just under 85% were seen once. The sample was blood, taken from a patient whose treatment included radiotherapy and nephrectomy. These receptors came from a man aged 50-59 years with renal cell carcinoma. The CDR3 runs from the conserved cysteine through the conserved F or W. A D gene is named only where the DNA matches it firmly. Some rows mark clone size as missing; the rest say once, few, many or name a class of expanded clone.

d_call	v_call	j_call	clone_size	cdr3_aa	cdr3_nt
NA	TRBV21-1	TRBJ2-1	NA	CASSKEAGGYNEQFF	TGTGCCAGCAGCAAAGAAGCGGGAGGATACAATGAGCAGTTCTTC
NA	TRBV19	TRBJ1-3	NA	CASRVDLSGNTIYF	TGTGCCAGTAGAGTCGACCTCTCTGGAAACACCATATATTTT
NA	TRBV27	TRBJ1-1	NA	CASSLLGAGTEAFF	TGTGCCAGCAGTTTATTAGGGGCAGGCACTGAAGCTTTCTTT
NA	TRBV21-1	TRBJ1-1	NA	CASSKVQGTAFF	TGTGCCAGCAGCAAAGTTCAGGGAACGGCTTTCTTT
TRBD2	TRBV7-8	TRBJ2-7	NA	CASSFGGSSYEQYF	TGTGCCAGCAGCTTTGGCGGGAGCTCTTACGAGCAGTACTTC
TRBD1	TRBV28	TRBJ1-3	NA	CASRPGQGRIGNTIYF	TGTGCCAGCAGACCGGGACAGGGACGAATCGGGAACACCATATATTTT
NA	TRBV6-5	TRBJ1-5	NA	CASSYSWGGNQPQHF	TGTGCCAGCAGTTACTCGTGGGGAGGCAATCAGCCCCAGCATTTT
NA	TRBV19	TRBJ1-2	once	CASSISHRGYYGYTF	TGTGCCAGTAGTATATCGCATAGAGGGTATTATGGCTACACCTTC
NA	TRBV19	TRBJ1-1	NA	CASSHRTSMNTEAFF	TGTGCCAGTAGTCACAGGACATCCATGAACACTGAAGCTTTCTTT
NA	TRBV7-2	TRBJ1-3	NA	CASGRGNTIYF	TGTGCCAGCGGGAGGGGAAACACCATATATTTT
TRBD1	TRBV4-1	TRBJ1-3	NA	CASSQGQASGNTIYF	TGCGCCAGCAGCCAGGGACAGGCGTCTGGAAACACCATATATTTT
TRBD1	TRBV19	TRBJ1-6	once	CASSIEDRGSPLHF	TGTGCCAGTAGTATAGAAGACAGGGGCTCACCCCTCCACTTT
TRBD1	TRBV28	TRBJ1-1	NA	CASSRGQYMNTEAFF	TGTGCCAGCAGTCGGGGACAGTACATGAACACTGAAGCTTTCTTT
TRBD2	TRBV11-2	TRBJ2-7	NA	CASSLASGASIGAYEQYF	TGTGCCAGCAGCTTAGCTAGCGGGGCCTCAATAGGCGCCTACGAGCAGTACTTC
TRBD2	TRBV11-2	TRBJ2-7	NA	CASSLSSGYSYEQYF	TGTGCCAGCAGCTTATCTAGCGGGTACTCCTACGAGCAGTACTTC
NA	TRBV5-1	TRBJ2-7	NA	CASRNRSWGSYEQYF	TGCGCCAGCAGAAACAGGAGCTGGGGGTCCTACGAGCAGTACTTC
NA	TRBV28	TRBJ2-7	NA	CASRPYREYEQYF	TGTGCCAGCAGGCCCTACAGGGAATACGAGCAGTACTTC
TRBD1	TRBV19	TRBJ2-6	few	CASSAGQDATVFSGANVLTF	TGTGCCAGTAGTGCCGGACAGGACGCCACTGTGTTCTCTGGGGCCAACGTCCTGACTTTC